The 21 T cell receptor beta chains in this list originate from one sample, sequenced in a study of OX40 agonist ivuxolimab in advanced cancers. The method behind the library was the immunoSEQ multiplex PCR assay. Drawn from immuneACCESS, this table holds only the in-frame rearrangements with V and J called that TCRdb kept. Clones are partly lost; checked studies trace under half to an unresolved V gene and leave the rest unexplained. Present in this sample are about 79,000 clones, about 85% of which were seen just once. The top ten clones comprise over 3% of the sample. The sequenced sample was CD4+ or CD8+ T cells sorted from blood, obtained in a trial of the OX40 agonist ivuxolimab. These receptors were obtained from an adult with an advanced solid tumor such as melanoma, head and neck, liver or kidney cancer.

The gene calls are TRBV4-2 and TRBJ1-4, with a weak D call TRBD1 (5 bases). Trimming took off 3 bases at V and 10 bases at J, with 9 bases between the two ends. Germline-derived CDR1 and CDR2 are LGHNA and YNFKEQ. The CDR3 is 12 amino acids. CDR3 sequence: CASSHPGGKLFF. CDR3 DNA sequence: TGTGCCAGCAGCCATCCGGGGGGAAAACTGTTTTTT.

V gene TRBV9 combines with J gene TRBJ2-1; D not certain. The CDR3 is 13 amino acids. V lost 0 bases, J lost 8 bases, and 9 bases lay in between. In germline, CDR1 is SGDLS, CDR2 YYNGEE. This chain's CDR3 is CASSVGIFDEQFF. CDR3 in DNA: TGTGCCAGCAGCGTAGGGATTTTCGATGAGCAGTTCTTC.

V and J are TRBV18 and TRBJ2-1; TRBD2 is a possible D gene (8 bases). Germline lookup yields CDR1 KGHSH and CDR2 LQKENI. The CDR3 sequence is 14 residues long. Trimming stripped 3 bases from V and 16 bases from J, with 22 bases between. In nucleotides, the CDR3 is TGTGCCAGCTCACCCGACAGGGACCAGCGGGAGATATTCTTC. Protein sequence: CASSPDRDQREIFF.

V usage is TRBV7-3 and J usage is TRBJ2-1; D is uncertain. The CDR3 has 14 amino acids. Germline CDR1 is SGHTA and CDR2 is FQGTGA. V was pared by 1 base and J by 9 bases, with 13 bases between. As DNA, the CDR3 is TGTGCCAGCAGCTTAAATAATCTAGTGGGTGAGCAGTTCTTC. Translated, it gives CASSLNNLVGEQFF.

This chain links TRBV7-2 with TRBJ2-1; 7 positions agree with TRBD2. This CDR3 has 15 residues. V was pared by 7 bases and J by 5 bases, with 11 bases of the junction left unmatched. Germline V gene lookup returns CDR1 SGHTA and CDR2 FQGNSA. CDR3 nucleotide sequence: TGTGCCAGCACCCCGGGGCTAGCGGTAAACAATGAGCAGTTCTTC. Protein sequence: CASTPGLAVNNEQFF. The full variable domain, its missing parts supplied by reference TRBV7-2 and TRBJ2-1, is GAGVSQSPSNKVTEKGKDVELRCDPISGHTALYWYRQSLGQGLEFLIYFQGNSAPDKSGLPSDRFSAERTGGSVSTLTIQRTQQEDSAVYLCASTPGLAVNNEQFFGPGTRLTVL.

The chain employs TRBV10-3 and TRBJ2-2; TRBD2 matches at 9 bases. J gave up 7 bases and V 0 bases, and 3 bases lay outside the gene matches. This CDR3 spans 15 amino acids. Germline CDR1 is ENHRY and CDR2 is SYGVKD. Written as DNA, the CDR3 is TGTGCCATCAGTGAGTCGGGACTAGCCGACGGGGAGCTGTTTTTT. It specifies CAISESGLADGELFF.

V is TRBV7-6 and J is TRBJ1-2; 7 positions agree with TRBD1. V shed 0 bases and J 0 bases; nucleotides not matched to a gene: 13. Germline V gene data show CDR1 as SGHVS and CDR2 as FNYEAQ. This CDR3 has 19 amino acids. CDR3 sequence: CASSLAPGWRGRTNYGYTF. The CDR3 nucleotides are TGTGCCAGCAGCTTAGCGCCGGGTTGGAGGGGGCGAACTAACTATGGCTACACCTTC.

The rearrangement links TRBV10-3 to TRBJ1-4; no clear D gene. The length of the CDR3 is 13 residues. Germline CDR1 ENHRY, CDR2 SYGVKD. V was pared by 8 bases and J by 3 bases, with 10 bases between. The CDR3 loop is CAIRSVANEKLFF. The CDR3 DNA sequence: TGTGCCATCCGATCCGTCGCTAATGAAAAACTGTTTTTT.

In DNA form, the CDR3 reads TGTGCCAGCAGTGAAGCTGTAATGACAGGGGCAGTTGGCTACACCTTC. Protein sequence: CASSEAVMTGAVGYTF. V is TRBV6-1 and J is TRBJ1-2, with 8 bases matching TRBD1. The germline gives CDR1 MNHNS, CDR2 SASEGT. CDR3 size: 16 residues. After removal of 0 bases from V and 7 bases from J, the junction contained 10 bases not matched to a gene.

A single count supports this clone. The rearrangement joins TRBV7-2 to TRBJ2-2, with 7 nucleotides matching TRBD1. This CDR3 is built from 14 residues. Trimming took 7 bases from V and 2 from J; bases not matched to a gene: 4. CDR1 and CDR2 from the germline V gene are SGHTA and FQGNSA. The CDR3 DNA sequence: TGTGCCAGCACCCGACAGGGCAACACCGGGGAGCTGTTTTTT. Translating it yields CASTRQGNTGELFF. The variable domain in full, completed from reference TRBV7-2 and TRBJ2-2, reads GAGVSQSPSNKVTEKGKDVELRCDPISGHTALYWYRQSLGQGLEFLIYFQGNSAPDKSGLPSDRFSAERTGGSVSTLTIQRTQQEDSAVYLCASTRQGNTGELFFGEGSRLTVL.

The V call is TRBV28, the J call TRBJ2-7, with 7 bases matching TRBD1. The CDR3 consists of 15 residues. V lost 6 bases to trimming and J lost 0 bases; unmatched junction nucleotides: 8. Germline CDR1 is MDHEN and CDR2 is SYDVKM. DNA of the CDR3: TGTGCCAGCAGGAAGGCCGGGACAGACTCCTACGAGCAGTACTTC. Its translation: CASRKAGTDSYEQYF.

This clone was picked up one time. This chain links TRBV7-2 with TRBJ2-7; tentatively, D is TRBD2 (5 bases). Trimming removed 2 bases at V and 4 bases at J, with 12 bases between. Germline V gene sequence: CDR1 SGHTA, CDR2 FQGNSA. CDR3 length: 14 residues. The CDR3 region has the DNA TGTGCCAGCAGCTTAAGGCAGACTACTTACGAGCAGTACTTC. Translation gives CASSLRQTTYEQYF.

The rearrangement uses TRBV5-6 and TRBJ2-5; TRBD2 agrees at 7 bases. The CDR3 has 13 amino acids. V shed 1 base and J 5 bases; nucleotides not matched to a gene: 2. The germline V gene has CDR1 SGHDT and CDR2 YYEEEE. In nucleotides, the CDR3 is TGTGCCAGCAGCTTGACTAGCGACGAGACCCAGTACTTC. Amino acids: CASSLTSDETQYF.

The chain couples TRBV28 to TRBJ2-5; TRBD2 agrees at 15 bases. Germline-derived CDR1 and CDR2 are MDHEN and SYDVKM. The CDR3 consists of 16 residues. Trimming removed 3 bases from V and 5 bases from J; junction bases left unmatched: 4. The CDR3 sequence: CASSFGTSGRSETQYF. The CDR3 DNA is TGTGCCAGCAGTTTTGGGACTAGCGGGAGGTCGGAGACCCAGTACTTC.

V usage is TRBV11-2 and J usage is TRBJ2-1; 11 nucleotides align to TRBD2. Germline V gene sequence: CDR1 SGHAT, CDR2 FQNNGV. Trimming at V came to 5 bases and at J to 2 bases, leaving 5 bases not matched to a gene. The CDR3 loop spans 16 amino acids. For the CDR3, the DNA is TGTGCCAGCAGCATAAGGACTAGCGGGCCCTACAATGAGCAGTTCTTC. The encoded protein is CASSIRTSGPYNEQFF.

The chain carries TRBV27 and TRBJ1-1, with 7 bases lining up with TRBD1. With 4 bases clipped from V and 5 bases from J, the junction kept 7 bases outside the gene matches. Per the germline V gene, CDR1 is MNHEY and CDR2 is SMNVEV (reference sequence). The length of the CDR3 is 14 residues. The DNA for the CDR3 is TGTGCCAGCAGTTCTTGGGGCAGGGGGACTGAAGCTTTCTTT. Translating it yields CASSSWGRGTEAFF.

V gene TRBV11-2 combines with J gene TRBJ2-2; a weak D match, TRBD1 (5 bases). V was pared by 1 base and J by 4 bases, with 7 bases between. CDR1 is SGHAT and CDR2 is FQNNGV in the germline V gene. The CDR3 is made up of 14 amino acids. In DNA form, the CDR3 reads TGTGCCAGCAGCTTAGTAGGGGTCACCGGGGAGCTGTTTTTT. Translated: CASSLVGVTGELFF.

A single count supports this clone. This sequence joins TRBV9 and TRBJ2-3; unclear D gene. This CDR3 contains 13 residues. Germline assignment: CDR1 SGDLS and CDR2 YYNGEE. Trimming took off 1 base at V and 0 bases at J, with 3 bases between the two ends. In DNA, the CDR3 is TGTGCCAGCAGCGTACCCAGCACAGATACGCAGTATTTT. As protein: CASSVPSTDTQYF.

The V call is TRBV30, the J call TRBJ2-1, with TRBD2 as a possible D gene (6 bases). Germline V gives CDR1 GTSNPN, CDR2 SVGIG (reference sequence). The CDR3 length is 15 residues. The V and J ends lost 6 bases and 1 base respectively, with 16 bases between them. The CDR3 DNA is TGTGCCTGTATCAGTTCTAGCGCATCCTACAATGAGCAGTTCTTC. It specifies CACISSSASYNEQFF.

The chain links TRBV5-1 to TRBJ2-1; 8 bases map to TRBD2. Germline CDR1 reads SGHRS; CDR2 reads YFSETQ. The junction had 7 bases not matched to a gene; V was cut back by 1 base and J by 7 bases. The CDR3 is made up of 15 amino acids. CDR3 sequence reads: CASSLYLAGPNEQFF. In DNA form, the CDR3 reads TGCGCCAGCAGCTTGTATTTAGCGGGACCGAATGAGCAGTTCTTC.

The chain employs TRBV6-5 and TRBJ1-1, with 7 bases aligning to TRBD1. This CDR3 comprises 13 residues. Germline V lookup: CDR1 MNHEY, CDR2 SVGAGI. V was pared by 6 bases and J by 11 bases, with 12 bases of the junction left unmatched. The CDR3 reads CASRGKDRLKAFF. The CDR3 DNA reads TGTGCCAGCAGGGGCAAGGACAGGTTGAAGGCTTTCTTT.